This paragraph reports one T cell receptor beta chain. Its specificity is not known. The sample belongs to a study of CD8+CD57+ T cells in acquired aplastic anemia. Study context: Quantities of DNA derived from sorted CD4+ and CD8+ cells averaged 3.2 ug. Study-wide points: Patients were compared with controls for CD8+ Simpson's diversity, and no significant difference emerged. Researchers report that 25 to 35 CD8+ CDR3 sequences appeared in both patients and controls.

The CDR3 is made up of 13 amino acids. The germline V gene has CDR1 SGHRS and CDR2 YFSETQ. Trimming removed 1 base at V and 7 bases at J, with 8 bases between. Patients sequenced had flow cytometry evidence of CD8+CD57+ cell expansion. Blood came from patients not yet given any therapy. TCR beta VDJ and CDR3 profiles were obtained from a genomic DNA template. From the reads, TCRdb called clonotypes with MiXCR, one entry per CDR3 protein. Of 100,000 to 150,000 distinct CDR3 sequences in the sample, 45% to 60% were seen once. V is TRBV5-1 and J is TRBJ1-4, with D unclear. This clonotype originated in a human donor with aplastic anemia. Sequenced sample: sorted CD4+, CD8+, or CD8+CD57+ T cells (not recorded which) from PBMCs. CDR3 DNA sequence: TGCGCCAGCAGCTTGTACGGAGGTGAAAAACTGTTTTTT. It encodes CASSLYGGEKLFF. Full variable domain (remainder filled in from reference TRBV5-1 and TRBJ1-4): KAGVTQTPRYLIKTRGQQVTLSCSPISGHRSVSWYQQTPGQGLQFLFEYFSETQRNKGNFPGRFSGRQFSNSRSEMNVSTLELGDSALYLCASSLYGGEKLFFGSGTQLSVL.